These T cell receptor beta chains were read from a single sample in a study of T cells after posttransplantation cyclophosphamide. Profiling relied on immunoSEQ multiplex PCR, and the TCRdb table lists in-frame clones only, not all of them. Counted here are 1,500 to 2,000 clones, 60% to 80% occurring once; the ten biggest clones make up 35% to 45%. Sequenced here: CD8+ T cells sorted from PBMCs, sampled after allogeneic stem cell transplant with posttransplant cyclophosphamide. The receptors stem from a male patient younger than 45 who received an allogeneic stem cell transplant from a related donor, was CMV-positive, and had acute GVHD only. Some T cells may be provided by the graft donor. Each CDR3 is given with its conserved first and last residue. Fields, in order: D gene, V gene, clone size, J gene, CDR3 DNA, CDR3 protein. The D gene is left open where the match is weak. Size is omitted from some rows. Given values are once, few, many or a class for expanded clones.

>TRBD2|TRBV15|-|TRBJ2-3
TGTGCCACCAGCAGGCCGGGAGGGAGCACAGATACGCAGTATTTT
CATSRPGGSTDTQYF
>TRBD2|TRBV7-6|-|TRBJ2-5
TGTGCCAGCAGCTTAGTCGGCCTAGCGGGGGGAATGGGTGAGACCCAGTACTTC
CASSLVGLAGGMGETQYF
>-|TRBV7-2|-|TRBJ1-2
TGTGCCAGCAGCCCGCGATCAACCGACTACACCTTC
CASSPRSTDYTF
>TRBD2|TRBV7-9|-|TRBJ2-3
TGTGCCAGCATACCGCGGGGGGGCGGCACAGATACGCAGTATTTT
CASIPRGGGTDTQYF
>TRBD2|TRBV9|-|TRBJ2-2
TGTGCCAGCAGCGTAGGCGGGGGGTACACCGGGGAGCTGTTTTTT
CASSVGGGYTGELFF
>-|TRBV6-5|-|TRBJ2-1
TGTGCCAGCAGCCGGACTATCAATGAGCAGTTCTTC
CASSRTINEQFF
>-|TRBV10-3|-|TRBJ2-2
TGTGCCATCAAAGAGGGGGGGGCGAACACCGGGGAGCTGTTTTTT
CAIKEGGANTGELFF
>-|TRBV5-1|few|TRBJ1-6
TGCGCCAGCAGCCATTTGACTTATAATTCACCCCTCCACTTT
CASSHLTYNSPLHF
>TRBD1|TRBV5-4|-|TRBJ1-1
TGTGCCAGCAGCTCGATTAAGACAGGGGCCACTGAAGCTTTCTTT
CASSSIKTGATEAFF
>-|TRBV29-1|-|TRBJ2-5
TGCAGCGTCGGAGATCCCGAGACCCAGTACTTC
CSVGDPETQYF
>TRBD2|TRBV7-2|-|TRBJ2-5
TGTGCCAGCAGCACTCCGAGCGGGGGAGCCGACCAAGAGACCCAGTACTTC
CASSTPSGGADQETQYF
>-|TRBV28|few|TRBJ1-3
TGTGCCAGCAGTTTAGAAGCGGCGGGAAGTCTAGGAAACACCATATATTTT
CASSLEAAGSLGNTIYF
>TRBD1|TRBV30|-|TRBJ1-2
TGTGCCTGGAGGGACAGGGCCTATGGCTACACCTTC
CAWRDRAYGYTF
>TRBD2|TRBV6-5|-|TRBJ2-3
TGTGCCAGCAGTTACTCGCTAGCGGAACCCACAGATACGCAGTATTTT
CASSYSLAEPTDTQYF
>-|TRBV6-1|once|TRBJ1-5
TGTGCCAGCAGTGAGAACAGCCCACATCAGCCCCAGCATTTT
CASSENSPHQPQHF
>-|TRBV21-1|-|TRBJ1-1
TGTGCCAGCAGCAAAGAGGAGACAGGGGATTTGAACACTGAAGCTTTCTTT
CASSKEETGDLNTEAFF
>-|TRBV4-2|-|TRBJ2-1
TGTGCCAGCCGCTCGTTTGAGGGGGTCAATGAGCAGTTCTTC
CASRSFEGVNEQFF
>TRBD1|TRBV9|-|TRBJ1-5
TGTGCCAGCAGCCCAGGGGGCCGGCTCAATAAGCCCCAGCATTTT
CASSPGGRLNKPQHF
>-|TRBV6-6|-|TRBJ1-6
TGTGCCATCGCCCAGGGTTCCTATAATTCACCCCTCCACTTT
CAIAQGSYNSPLHF
>TRBD1|TRBV5-1|-|TRBJ2-5
TGCGCCAGCAGCACTCGTGAACGGGACAGGGTTCCAGAGACCCAGTACTTC
CASSTRERDRVPETQYF
>TRBD1|TRBV7-3|-|TRBJ2-3
TGTGCCAGCAGCGACCCGACAGGGGCTACAGATACGCAGTATTTT
CASSDPTGATDTQYF
>-|TRBV5-6|-|TRBJ1-5
TGTGCCAGCAGCTTGGGGGGAGTAGGCAATCAGCCCCAGCATTTT
CASSLGGVGNQPQHF
>TRBD1|TRBV7-9|-|TRBJ1-2
TGTGCCAGCAGCTTAGTGGTGGGACAGCCGGATGGCTACACCTTC
CASSLVVGQPDGYTF
>TRBD2|TRBV4-2|-|TRBJ2-1
TGTGCCAGCAGCCCAGCGGGGGCCTACTACAATGAGCAGTTCTTC
CASSPAGAYYNEQFF
>TRBD2|TRBV2|-|TRBJ2-1
TGTGCCAGCAGTAGCGGGGGCTACAATGAGCAGTTCTTC
CASSSGGYNEQFF
>-|TRBV11-1|-|TRBJ2-1
TGTGCCAGCAGTGGGGGGGGCGAATACAATGAGCAGTTCTTC
CASSGGGEYNEQFF
>TRBD1|TRBV28|once|TRBJ2-7
TGTGCCAGCAGCGAAGGGACAGGGATCTCCTACGAGCAGTACTTC
CASSEGTGISYEQYF
>-|TRBV27|-|TRBJ2-5
TGTGCCAGCAGTTTACTTGGCAGGGCTCAAGAGACCCAGTACTTC
CASSLLGRAQETQYF